What follows are 4 T cell receptor beta chains derived from one specimen sequenced in a study of shared clonotypes between healthy human individuals (dated by TCRdb to 2018 to 2021). The library was obtained by the immunoSEQ multiplex PCR assay. TCRdb obtained this table from immuneACCESS and retained in-frame rearrangements with V and J assigned. These tables miss some clones; where compared with another copy, unresolved V genes account for less than half of the shortfall, and the remainder is unexplained. The sample table shows about 1 million clones, and 70% to 80% are seen once. The leading ten clones occupy 1.5% of the sample. Sequenced sample: memory CD4+ T cells sorted from blood. The label giving this sample's cell subset or site can be read as: CD45RA-negative fraction. These receptors all stem from a young man in good health.

The gene calls are TRBV5-6 and TRBJ2-5; 9 bases are a match to TRBD1. CDR1 and CDR2 (germline): SGHDT, YYEEEE. The junction had 6 bases not matched to a gene; V was cut back by 3 bases and J by 3 bases. The CDR3 sequence is 15 residues long. The CDR3 region has the DNA TGTGCCAGCAGCTCACAGGGGGCCTCGGAAGAGACCCAGTACTTC. Translation gives CASSSQGASEETQYF. The full variable domain, rest sourced from reference TRBV5-6 and TRBJ2-5, is DAGVTQSPTHLIKTRGQQVTLRCSPKSGHDTVSWYQQALGQGPQFIFQYYEEEERQRGNFPDRFSGHQFPNYSSELNVNALLLGDSALYLCASSSQGASEETQYFGPGTRLLVL.

The gene calls are TRBV5-4 and TRBJ2-1; 7 bases fit TRBD1. This CDR3 is built from 15 residues. CDR1 SGHNT and CDR2 YYREEE come from the germline V gene (reference sequence). V trimming: 1 base; J trimming: 5 bases; junction bases outside the gene matches: 6. The CDR3 here is CASSLRTGVHNEQFF. CDR3 DNA: TGTGCCAGCAGCTTGCGCACAGGGGTACACAATGAGCAGTTCTTC.

This chain joins TRBV4-1 and TRBJ2-5, with D unresolved. Germline CDR1 and CDR2: MGHRA and YSYEKL. The CDR3 sequence is 16 residues long. V was cut by 0 bases and J by 1 base, with 12 bases left in between. The CDR3 loop reads CASSQDFSGPQETQYF. DNA for the CDR3: TGCGCCAGCAGCCAAGACTTCTCGGGCCCCCAAGAGACCCAGTACTTC.

The chain joins TRBV18 to TRBJ2-5; 10 nucleotides align to TRBD1. The V gene end was trimmed by 1 base and the J gene end by 5 bases; junction bases not matched to a gene: 7. The V gene's germline CDR1 is KGHSH and CDR2 LQKENI. The CDR3 has 16 amino acids. The CDR3 spells CASSPRGQGTVETQYF. The CDR3 DNA is TGTGCCAGCTCACCACGGGGACAGGGGACCGTGGAGACCCAGTACTTC. The full variable domain, in which reference TRBV18 and TRBJ2-5 provide the parts outside the CDR3, is NAGVMQNPRHLVRRRGQEARLRCSPMKGHSHVYWYRQLPEEGLKFMVYLQKENIIDESGMPKERFSAEFPKEGPSILRIQQVVRGDSAAYFCASSPRGQGTVETQYFGPGTRLLVL.